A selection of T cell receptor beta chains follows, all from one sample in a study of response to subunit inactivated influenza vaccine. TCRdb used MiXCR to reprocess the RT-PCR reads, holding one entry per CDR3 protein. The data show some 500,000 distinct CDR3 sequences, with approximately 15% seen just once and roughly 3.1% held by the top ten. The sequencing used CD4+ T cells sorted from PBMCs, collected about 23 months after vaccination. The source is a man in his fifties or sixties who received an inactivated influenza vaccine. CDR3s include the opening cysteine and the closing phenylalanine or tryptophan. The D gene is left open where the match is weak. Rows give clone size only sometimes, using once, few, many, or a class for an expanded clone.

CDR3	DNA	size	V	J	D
CSARGLPGQGRSNYGYTF	TGCAGTGCTAGAGGTCTACCGGGACAGGGGCGATCTAACTATGGCTACACCTTC	NA	TRBV20-1	TRBJ1-2	TRBD1
CASSESEVVAGYTF	TGTGCCAGCAGTGAATCAGAGGTTGTAGCTGGCTACACCTTC	NA	TRBV2	TRBJ1-2	NA
CASTLSGLATYEQYF	TGTGCCAGCACCCTCTCGGGACTAGCGACCTACGAGCAGTACTTC	few	TRBV28	TRBJ2-7	TRBD2
CASSELAGAETQYF	TGTGCCAGCAGTGAACTAGCGGGAGCTGAGACCCAGTACTTC	many	TRBV2	TRBJ2-5	TRBD2
CASTKSGGLEQYF	TGTGCCAGCACAAAATCCGGCGGTCTTGAGCAGTACTTC	NA	TRBV6-6	TRBJ2-7	NA
CSARDGQPSKAGNTIYF	TGCAGTGCTAGAGATGGACAGCCTTCCAAAGCTGGAAACACCATATATTTT	few	TRBV20-1	TRBJ1-3	NA
CASSPTSGKNIQYF	TGTGCCAGCAGTCCGACTAGCGGGAAAAACATTCAGTACTTC	many	TRBV12-3/TRBV12-4	TRBJ2-4	TRBD2
CASSPARGSYNEQFF	TGCGCCAGCAGCCCCGCGAGGGGCTCCTACAATGAGCAGTTCTTC	many	TRBV5-1	TRBJ2-1	NA
CASSQDWLAGDNTGELFF	TGCGCCAGCAGCCAAGATTGGTTAGCGGGCGATAACACCGGGGAGCTGTTTTTT	NA	TRBV4-3	TRBJ2-2	TRBD2
CASSGLSYEQYF	TGTGCCAGCAGCGGGCTCAGCTACGAGCAGTACTTC	NA	TRBV9	TRBJ2-7	NA
CSAKRGPLRAEAFF	TGCAGTGCGAAACGGGGACCCCTTAGGGCTGAAGCTTTCTTT	NA	TRBV20-1	TRBJ1-1	NA
CASSLGTSNTEAFF	TGCGCCAGCAGCTTGGGGACATCGAACACTGAAGCTTTCTTT	NA	TRBV4-1	TRBJ1-1	NA
CASSPYGLAGVTGAYNEQFF	TGCGCCAGCAGCCCTTACGGTTTAGCGGGGGTAACCGGGGCTTACAATGAGCAGTTCTTC	few	TRBV4-3	TRBJ2-1	TRBD2
CASSLYPRGYTF	TGTGCCAGCAGTTTATATCCAAGGGGCTACACCTTC	few	TRBV12-3/TRBV12-4	TRBJ1-2	NA
CASGGTPSYEQYF	TGTGCCAGCGGTGGAACACCATCCTACGAGCAGTACTTC	few	TRBV28	TRBJ2-7	NA
CASSWGAGALTDTQYF	TGCGCCAGCAGCTGGGGGGCGGGGGCCCTCACAGATACGCAGTATTTT	few	TRBV5-1	TRBJ2-3	NA
CASSPGGGGSPLHF	TGTGCCAGCAGCCCTGGGGGGGGAGGATCACCCCTCCACTTT	many	TRBV12-3/TRBV12-4	TRBJ1-6	NA
CASKQDGTGANVLTF	TGTGCCAGCAAGCAGGATGGAACTGGGGCCAACGTCCTGACTTTC	few	TRBV10-3	TRBJ2-6	NA
CSARGYNNEQFF	TGCAGTGCTAGGGGTTATAACAATGAGCAGTTCTTC	few	TRBV20-1	TRBJ2-1	NA
CASSEGVSGETQYF	TGTGCCAGCAGTGAAGGGGTTTCGGGGGAGACCCAGTACTTC	NA	TRBV2	TRBJ2-5	NA
CASSLFSTDSYNEQFF	TGCGCCAGCAGCTTGTTCTCAACGGATTCCTACAATGAGCAGTTCTTC	few	TRBV5-1	TRBJ2-1	NA
CASSLERRDGTQYF	TGTGCCAGCAGCTTAGAAAGGAGGGATGGGACCCAGTACTTC	NA	TRBV7-8	TRBJ2-5	NA
CATTAGTRYEQYF	TGTGCCACCACAGCTGGGACTCGCTACGAGCAGTACTTC	few	TRBV2	TRBJ2-7	NA
CASSFGLAVRTDTQYF	TGTGCCAGCAGTTTTGGACTAGCGGTACGCACAGATACGCAGTATTTT	few	TRBV6-5	TRBJ2-3	TRBD2
CASSQSGGQETQYF	TGTGCCAGCAGCCAGTCGGGGGGGCAAGAGACCCAGTACTTC	few	TRBV4-2	TRBJ2-5	TRBD2
CAIGLSGGQAEAFF	TGTGCCATCGGATTGTCGGGAGGACAAGCTGAAGCTTTCTTT	NA	TRBV10-3	TRBJ1-1	NA
CSARDRRGPVAEQFF	TGCAGTGCTAGAGATCGGCGGGGGCCTGTAGCTGAGCAGTTCTTC	NA	TRBV20-1	TRBJ2-1	NA
CASSLPGPGYTF	TGCGCCAGCAGCTTGCCAGGGCCGGGCTACACCTTC	NA	TRBV5-1	TRBJ1-2	NA
CSARDSTSPQETQYF	TGCAGTGCTAGAGATTCGACTAGCCCACAAGAGACCCAGTACTTC	few	TRBV20-1	TRBJ2-5	TRBD2
CSVWKTSGGRTDTQYF	TGCAGCGTATGGAAGACTAGCGGGGGGAGGACAGATACGCAGTATTTT	many	TRBV29-1	TRBJ2-3	TRBD2
CASSPPDIRGRVSGELFF	TGTGCCAGCTCACCACCGGATATCAGGGGCAGGGTCAGCGGGGAGCTGTTTTTT	NA	TRBV18	TRBJ2-2	NA
CASSLDGRYEQYF	TGCGCCAGCAGCTTGGATGGACGATACGAGCAGTACTTC	NA	TRBV5-1	TRBJ2-7	NA
CASSLAGLAVETQYF	TGTGCCAGCAGCTTAGCGGGACTAGCTGTCGAAACGCAGTATTTT	few	TRBV7-3	TRBJ2-3	TRBD2
CASSISTPYEQYF	TGTGCCAGTAGTATCAGCACCCCATACGAGCAGTACTTC	NA	TRBV19	TRBJ2-7	NA
CASSGGGTGGTDTQYF	TGTGCCAGCAGCGGCGGAGGGACAGGGGGCACAGATACGCAGTATTTT	NA	TRBV5-4	TRBJ2-3	TRBD1
CASKSTGLSRTDTQYF	TGTGCCAGCAAATCGACAGGGCTCTCTCGCACAGATACGCAGTATTTT	many	TRBV2	TRBJ2-3	TRBD1